This T cell receptor (beta chain) comes out of a study of blood T cells in healthy people across ages. PCR was performed a second time for roughly 7 to 11 cycles using a sample-barcoded 5' primer and a J-beta primer mix. Each cDNA molecule, via a template-switch adaptor with 12 random nucleotides, was tagged. Every individual sample yielded 2.5 million or more paired-end reads (each containing CDR3). TCRdb ran MiXCR on the 5' RACE reads and lists one entry per CDR3 protein. The sample includes hundreds of thousands of distinct CDR3 sequences, 45% to 50% of them seen just once. Study observations and caveats: Donor CMV infection status was unknown, possibly confounding age-related changes in expanded clonotypes.

Total RNA, at least 5 micrograms per sample, was extracted from PBMCs. To note about this clonotype: Its cognate antigen is unknown.

Germline loops: CDR1 SGHAT, CDR2 FQNNGV. The CDR3 has 17 amino acids. Trimming cost V 1 base and J 4 bases, with 19 bases left between them. Sequenced sample: blood. This rearrangement joins TRBV11-2 to TRBJ2-5, with D possibly matching TRBD2 (5 bases). The clonotype originates from a woman aged 60-75 years in good health. The CDR3 reads CASSLGGSLSAGETQYF. The CDR3 coding sequence is TGTGCCAGCAGCTTAGGAGGGTCGCTTTCTGCGGGAGAGACCCAGTACTTC.